These 8 T cell receptor beta chains came from one sample sequenced in a study of shared clonotypes between healthy human individuals. CD45RO-negative cells were positively selected for CCR7, leaving out terminally differentiated effector memory CD45RA+ cells. Repertoires were generated with immunoSEQ multiplex PCR, while TCRdb's copy carries only in-frame clones and drops some. There are about 600,000 clones in the sample; about 95% occur only once, and about 0.11% lies in the top ten. Material: naive CD8+ T cells sorted from blood. The receptors derive from a woman aged 25-40 years in good health.

This chain links TRBV2 with TRBJ2-1, with TRBD2 matching over 9 bases. The CDR3 totals 17 residues. V lost 7 bases, J lost 3 bases, and 13 bases stayed unmatched. Germline CDR1 SNHLY, CDR2 FYNNEI. The CDR3: CASTGVLAGHRYNEQFF. The CDR3 DNA reads as TGTGCCAGCACTGGAGTGCTAGCGGGACACCGCTACAATGAGCAGTTCTTC.

V is TRBV7-9 and J is TRBJ2-5, with a possible D match to TRBD2 (6 bases). The DNA end lines up better with TRBJ2-7; the J call may be wrong. Germline-derived CDR1 and CDR2 are SEHNR and FQNEAQ (reference sequence). This CDR3 region has 13 residues. The CDR3: CASSRDSNYEQYF. CDR3 sequence (DNA): TGTGCCAGCAGCAGGGACTCGAACTACGAGCAGTACTTC.

The chain joins TRBV27 to TRBJ1-5; D is perhaps TRBD1 (6 bases). The CDR3 is made up of 15 amino acids. Trimming pared 4 bases from V and 4 bases from J, leaving 14 bases between. The germline gives CDR1 MNHEY, CDR2 SMNVEV (reference sequence). CDR3: CASSSAGTPNQPQHF. The CDR3 region has the DNA TGTGCCAGCAGTTCCGCCGGGACACCAAATCAGCCCCAGCATTTT.

V is TRBV28 and J is TRBJ1-6, with TRBD1 matching 8 bases. This CDR3 comprises 15 residues. Germline CDR1 and CDR2: MDHEN and SYDVKM. V was clipped by 4 bases and J by 10 bases; unmatched bases: 9. CDR3 DNA: TGTGCCAGCAGTTCCGAGGACAGGGCCCGCTCACCCCTCCACTTT. Protein product: CASSSEDRARSPLHF.

The gene calls are TRBV2 and TRBJ1-2; 10 positions match TRBD1. The V gene end was trimmed by 7 bases and the J gene end by 9 bases; junction bases not matched to a gene: 8. This CDR3 has 13 residues. Germline CDR1 reads SNHLY; CDR2 reads FYNNEI. In DNA form, the CDR3 reads TGTGCCAGCACTGGGACAGGGGTTGATCGCTACACCTTC. Encoded protein: CASTGTGVDRYTF.

This chain joins TRBV5-6 and TRBJ2-7; 7 bases fit TRBD1. This CDR3 has 16 amino acids. Germline CDR1 and CDR2: SGHDT and YYEEEE. Unmatched junction bases numbered 12, after V lost 4 bases and J lost 2 bases. The CDR3 coding sequence is TGTGCCAGCAGCCCCACCTCGGGACAGCCTCCCTACGAGCAGTACTTC. Amino acid sequence: CASSPTSGQPPYEQYF.

V is TRBV10-3 and J is TRBJ2-3; the D is unclear. Between the trimmed V and J ends, which lost 10 bases and 6 bases, there was a span of 11 bases. CDR1 and CDR2 from the germline V gene are ENHRY and SYGVKD. There are 11 residues in the CDR3. CDR3 coding DNA: TGTGCCAGTCTCGAGAGCGATACGCAGTATTTT. Its translation: CASLESDTQYF.

The CDR3 protein is CASSESAREAFF. CDR3 in DNA: TGTGCCAGCAGTGAATCCGCCCGTGAAGCTTTCTTT. The chain has TRBV6-1 and TRBJ1-1; no definite D call. Germline V lookup: CDR1 MNHNS, CDR2 SASEGT. V gave up 2 bases and J gave up 7 bases, with 8 bases separating them. The CDR3 length is 12 residues.